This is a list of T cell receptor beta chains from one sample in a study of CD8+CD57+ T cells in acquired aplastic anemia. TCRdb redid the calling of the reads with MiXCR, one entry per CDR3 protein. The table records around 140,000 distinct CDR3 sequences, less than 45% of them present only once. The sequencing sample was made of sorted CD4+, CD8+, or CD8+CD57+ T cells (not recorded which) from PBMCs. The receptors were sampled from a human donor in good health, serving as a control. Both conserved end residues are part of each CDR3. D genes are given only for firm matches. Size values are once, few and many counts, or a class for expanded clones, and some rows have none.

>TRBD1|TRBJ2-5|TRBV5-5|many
CASSLAQGQTQYF
TGTGCCAGCAGCTTGGCACAGGGGCAGACCCAGTACTTC
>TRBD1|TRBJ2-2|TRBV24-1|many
CATSDKTGTGNTGELFF
TGTGCCACCAGTGATAAAACCGGGACAGGGAACACCGGGGAGCTGTTTTTT
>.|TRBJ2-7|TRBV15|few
CATSRVGSYEQYF
TGTGCCACCAGCAGAGTAGGGTCCTACGAGCAGTACTTC
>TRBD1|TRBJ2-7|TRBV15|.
CATSRGRLGQSSYEQYF
TGTGCCACCAGCAGAGGAAGGCTGGGACAGTCCTCCTACGAGCAGTACTTC
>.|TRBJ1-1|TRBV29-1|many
CSVELSQNTEAFF
TGCAGCGTTGAACTATCCCAGAACACTGAAGCTTTCTTT
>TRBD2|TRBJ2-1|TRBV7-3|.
CASSLTSGRAGSYNEQFF
TGTGCCAGCAGCTTAACTAGCGGGAGGGCCGGCTCCTACAATGAGCAGTTCTTC
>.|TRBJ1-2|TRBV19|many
CASKGQGGYGYTF
TGTGCCAGTAAGGGGCAGGGCGGATATGGCTACACCTTC
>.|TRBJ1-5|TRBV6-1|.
CASSGSGSQPQHF
TGTGCCAGCAGTGGGTCAGGGTCTCAGCCCCAGCATTTT
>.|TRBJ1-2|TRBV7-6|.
CASSLGAAPGGYTF
TGTGCCAGCAGCTTAGGGGCGGCCCCGGGTGGCTACACCTTC
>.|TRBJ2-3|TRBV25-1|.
CASSDARITDTQYF
TGTGCCAGCAGTGACGCGAGGATCACAGATACGCAGTATTTT
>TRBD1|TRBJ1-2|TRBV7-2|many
CASSLGRGGRGHHYGYTF
TGTGCCAGCAGCTTAGGGCGAGGGGGCAGGGGGCACCACTATGGCTACACCTTC
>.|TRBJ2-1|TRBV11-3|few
CASSPRTDGEQFF
TGTGCCAGCAGCCCCCGGACAGATGGTGAGCAGTTCTTC
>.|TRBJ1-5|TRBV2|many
CASNQGSGNQPQHF
TGTGCCAGCAATCAAGGGTCCGGCAATCAGCCCCAGCATTTT
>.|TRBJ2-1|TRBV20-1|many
CSARDRLESYNEQFF
TGCAGTGCTAGAGATCGACTGGAATCCTACAATGAGCAGTTCTTC
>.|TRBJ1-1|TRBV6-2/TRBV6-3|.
CASSNGHFRSGDTEAFF
TGTGCCAGCAGTAACGGACATTTTCGATCAGGTGACACTGAAGCTTTCTTT
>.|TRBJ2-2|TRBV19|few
CASSIDSRGTFTGELFF
TGTGCCAGTAGTATAGATTCCAGGGGGACTTTCACCGGGGAGCTGTTTTTT
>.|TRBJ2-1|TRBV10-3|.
CAINRANEQFF
TGTGCCATCAACCGGGCAAATGAGCAGTTCTTC
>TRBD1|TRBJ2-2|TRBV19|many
CASTRTGNTGELFF
TGTGCCAGTACCCGGACAGGCAACACCGGGGAGCTGTTTTTT
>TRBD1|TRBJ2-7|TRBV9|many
CASSAPTGTEQYF
TGTGCCAGCAGCGCCCCGACAGGGACCGAGCAGTACTTC
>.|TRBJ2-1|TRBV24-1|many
CATSDPVASSYNEQFF
TGTGCCACCAGTGACCCCGTGGCTAGCTCCTACAATGAGCAGTTCTTC